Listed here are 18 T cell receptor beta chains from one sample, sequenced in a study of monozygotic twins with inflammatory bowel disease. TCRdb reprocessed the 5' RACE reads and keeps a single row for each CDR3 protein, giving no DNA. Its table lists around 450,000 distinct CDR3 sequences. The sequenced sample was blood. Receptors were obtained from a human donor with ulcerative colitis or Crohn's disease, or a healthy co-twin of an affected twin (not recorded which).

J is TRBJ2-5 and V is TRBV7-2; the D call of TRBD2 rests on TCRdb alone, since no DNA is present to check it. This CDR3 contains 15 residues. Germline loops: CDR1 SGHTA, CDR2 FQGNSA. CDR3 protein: CASSLTAGYQETQYF.

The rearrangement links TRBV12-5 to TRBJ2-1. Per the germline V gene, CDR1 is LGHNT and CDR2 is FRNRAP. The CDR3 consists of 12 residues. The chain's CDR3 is CASGPDHNEQFF.

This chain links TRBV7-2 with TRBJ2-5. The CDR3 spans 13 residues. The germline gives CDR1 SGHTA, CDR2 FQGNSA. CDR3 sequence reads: CASSLASFSTQYF.

The chain's CDR3 is CASSPDYNNEQFF. This sequence joins TRBV4-1 and TRBJ2-1; TCRdb picks TRBD2, but there is no DNA to check that call. There are 13 residues in the CDR3. Germline V gives CDR1 MGHRA, CDR2 YSYEKL.

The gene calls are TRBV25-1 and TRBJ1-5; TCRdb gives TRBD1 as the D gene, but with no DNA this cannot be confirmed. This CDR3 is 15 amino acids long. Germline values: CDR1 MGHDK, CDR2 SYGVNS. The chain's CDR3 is CASSEGDRKAQPQHF.

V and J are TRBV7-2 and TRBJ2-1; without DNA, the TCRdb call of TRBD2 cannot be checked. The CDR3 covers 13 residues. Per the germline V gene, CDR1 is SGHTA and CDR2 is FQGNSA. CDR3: CASRLLRYNEQFF.

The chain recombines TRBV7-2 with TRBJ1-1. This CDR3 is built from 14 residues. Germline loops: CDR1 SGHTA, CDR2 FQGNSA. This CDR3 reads CASSPQVLNTEAFF.

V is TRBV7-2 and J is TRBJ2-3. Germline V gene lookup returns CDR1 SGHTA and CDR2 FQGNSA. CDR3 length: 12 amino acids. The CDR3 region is CASSLLRDTQYF.

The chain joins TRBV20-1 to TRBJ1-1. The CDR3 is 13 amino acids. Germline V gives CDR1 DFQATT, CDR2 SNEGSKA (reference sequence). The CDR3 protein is CSASASSNTEAFF.

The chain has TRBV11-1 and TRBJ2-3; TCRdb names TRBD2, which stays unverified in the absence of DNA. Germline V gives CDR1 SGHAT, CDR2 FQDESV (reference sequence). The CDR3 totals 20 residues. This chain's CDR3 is CASSLGVWASGSTSTDTQYF.

The CDR3 sequence is CASSFTWGSGTEAFF. V is TRBV5-1 and J is TRBJ1-1; TCRdb outputs TRBD1, but without DNA this stays unchecked. Germline CDR1 and CDR2: SGHRS and YFSETQ. CDR3 size: 15 residues.

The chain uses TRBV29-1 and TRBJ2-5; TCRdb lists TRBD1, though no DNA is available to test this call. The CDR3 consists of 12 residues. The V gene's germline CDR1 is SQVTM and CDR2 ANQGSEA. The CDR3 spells CSVVAGTETQYF.

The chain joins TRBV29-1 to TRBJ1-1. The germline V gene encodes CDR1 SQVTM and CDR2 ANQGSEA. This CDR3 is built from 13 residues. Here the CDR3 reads CSARRDGNTEAFF.

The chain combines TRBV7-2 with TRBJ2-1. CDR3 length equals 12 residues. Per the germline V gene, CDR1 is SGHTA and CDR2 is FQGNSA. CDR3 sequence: CASSLYNNEQFF.

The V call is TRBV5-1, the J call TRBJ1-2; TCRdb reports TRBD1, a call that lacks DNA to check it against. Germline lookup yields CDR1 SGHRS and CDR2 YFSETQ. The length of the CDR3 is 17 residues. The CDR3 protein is CASSLTAPDGTNYGYTF.

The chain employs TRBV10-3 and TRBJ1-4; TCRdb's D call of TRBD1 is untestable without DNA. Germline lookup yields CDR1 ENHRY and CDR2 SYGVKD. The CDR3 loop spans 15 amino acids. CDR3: CAISEGQAANEKLFF.

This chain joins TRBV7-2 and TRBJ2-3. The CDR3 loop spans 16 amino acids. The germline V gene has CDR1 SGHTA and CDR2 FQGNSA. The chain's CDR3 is CASSLGISPSTDTQYF.

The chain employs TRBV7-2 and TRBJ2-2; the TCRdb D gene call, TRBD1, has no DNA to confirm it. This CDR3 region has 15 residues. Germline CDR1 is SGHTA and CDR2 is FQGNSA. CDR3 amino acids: CASSLRGGIAGELFF.